A single sample gave rise to the 28 T cell receptor beta chains below, sequenced in a study of T cell responses to AZD1222 COVID-19 vaccine. Generated by immunoSEQ multiplex PCR, the TCRdb table keeps only in-frame clones and is missing some. The sample has some 31,000 clones, over 90% seen once; the top ten hold about 8%. Sample: peripheral blood, taken on day 0 of AZD1222 vaccination. These receptor sequences come from an adult in good health.

The rearrangement uses TRBV13 and TRBJ1-1, with D tentatively TRBD1 (6 bases). V shed 0 bases and J shed 3 bases, with 14 bases lying between them. The CDR3 totals 16 residues. Germline CDR1 reads PRHDT; CDR2 reads FYEKMQ (reference sequence). The CDR3 nucleotides are TGTGCCAGCAGCTTAGGCCAGGGGTCATGGGACACTGAAGCTTTCTTT. This translates into CASSLGQGSWDTEAFF.

The chain combines TRBV5-6 with TRBJ1-2; possible D gene TRBD1, 6 bases. Trimming removed 1 base at V and 3 bases at J, with 13 bases between. The CDR3 length is 15 residues. Per germline, CDR1 SGHDT and CDR2 YYEEEE. CDR3 sequence: CASSLPTGIDYGYTF. The DNA for the CDR3 is TGTGCCAGCAGCTTGCCAACAGGGATTGACTATGGCTACACCTTC.

This chain connects TRBV5-1 to TRBJ1-4; D gene uncertain. Germline CDR1 is SGHRS and CDR2 is YFSETQ. The V and J ends lost 3 bases and 6 bases respectively, with 15 bases between them. The CDR3 contains 15 residues. CDR3 sequence: CASSYKPGPDEKLFF. CDR3 in DNA: TGCGCCAGCAGCTACAAACCGGGCCCCGATGAAAAACTGTTTTTT.

The rearrangement uses TRBV7-2 and TRBJ2-7, with a weak D call TRBD1 (6 bases). With 4 bases removed from V and 2 bases from J, the gap between germline ends came to 12 bases. CDR1 is SGHTA and CDR2 is FQGNSA in the germline V gene. The CDR3 length is 14 residues. For the CDR3, the DNA is TGTGCCAGCAGCTCATTCCGGACAGCCTACGAGCAGTACTTC. It translates to CASSSFRTAYEQYF.

Only one count was recorded for this clone. The CDR3 bases are TGTGCCAGTAGTTCCTGGGTCACAGATACGCAGTATTTT. Its protein is CASSSWVTDTQYF. The rearrangement links TRBV19 to TRBJ2-3; no clear D gene. The CDR3 length is 13 residues. V was trimmed by 5 bases and J by 2 bases, leaving 8 bases between them. CDR1 is LNHDA and CDR2 is SQIVND in the germline V gene (reference sequence).

This clone was counted a single time. This chain links TRBV5-1 with TRBJ2-5; 7 nucleotides line up with TRBD2. Germline trimming cut 6 bases from V and 2 bases from J; bases unmatched to any gene: 7. In germline, CDR1 is SGHRS, CDR2 YFSETQ. The CDR3 covers 14 residues. CDR3 DNA sequence: TGCGCCAGCAAGAGGGCTAGCGGACAAGAGACCCAGTACTTC. Protein product: CASKRASGQETQYF.

V usage is TRBV12-3 or TRBV12-4 and J usage is TRBJ1-1; 8 positions match TRBD1. V was pared by 6 bases and J by 4 bases, with 4 bases of the junction left unmatched. The CDR3 covers 13 residues. The CDR3 nucleotides are TGTGCCAGCAGCAACAGGGGGGTCACTGAAGCTTTCTTT. This codes for CASSNRGVTEAFF.

This clone appeared once. The chain has TRBV19 and TRBJ1-2; perhaps TRBD1 as D (5 bases). The CDR3 contains 14 residues. V was cut by 4 bases and J by 4 bases, with 13 bases left in between. In germline, CDR1 is LNHDA, CDR2 SQIVND (reference sequence). The CDR3 loop reads CASSTPGGVYGYTF. The CDR3 nucleotides are TGTGCCAGTAGTACCCCTGGGGGAGTCTATGGCTACACCTTC.

The rearrangement links TRBV29-1 to TRBJ2-2; D perhaps matches TRBD1 (6 bases). The CDR3 spans 16 residues. The germline gives CDR1 SQVTM, CDR2 ANQGSEA. V lost 6 bases to trimming and J lost 6 bases, with 23 bases between them. The CDR3 DNA reads TGCAGCGTATTCCTGGGTGGGGACACGGCGCCCGGGGAGCTGTTTTTT. This codes for CSVFLGGDTAPGELFF.

J is TRBJ1-1 and V is TRBV19; D not certain. Germline V gives CDR1 LNHDA, CDR2 SQIVND (reference sequence). V gave up 3 bases and J gave up 1 base, with 6 bases separating them. The CDR3 has 13 amino acids. DNA of the CDR3: TGTGCCAGTAGTATCTCAGGGAACACTGAAGCTTTCTTT. Translating gives CASSISGNTEAFF.

The chain carries TRBV28 and TRBJ2-7; 10 bases line up with TRBD2. Germline V gene sequence: CDR1 MDHEN, CDR2 SYDVKM. The CDR3 totals 18 residues. The junction had 18 bases not matched to a gene; V was cut back by 7 bases and J by 3 bases. The CDR3 loop is CASTPLGLASSPHYEQYF. The CDR3 DNA reads TGTGCCAGCACCCCACTGGGACTAGCGAGTTCTCCTCACTACGAGCAGTACTTC.

The rearrangement uses TRBV24-1 and TRBJ2-1, with D possibly matching TRBD2 (6 bases). Trimming stripped 4 bases from V and 9 bases from J, with 9 bases between. The CDR3 spans 12 residues. CDR1 is KGHDR and CDR2 is SFDVKD in the germline V gene. The CDR3 protein is CATSEGGSEQFF. The CDR3 coding sequence is TGTGCCACCAGTGAGGGGGGTAGTGAGCAGTTCTTC.

The gene calls are TRBV5-6 and TRBJ1-2, with D perhaps TRBD1 (6 bases). CDR3 size: 16 residues. The germline V and J ends were trimmed by 0 bases and 0 bases, with 12 bases remaining between them. Germline CDR1 is SGHDT and CDR2 is YYEEEE. The CDR3 sequence: CASSLGSTGANYGYTF. Written as DNA, the CDR3 is TGTGCCAGCAGCTTGGGATCGACAGGAGCTAACTATGGCTACACCTTC.

The chain recombines TRBV11-2 with TRBJ1-2, with a weak D call TRBD1 (5 bases). Germline assignment: CDR1 SGHAT and CDR2 FQNNGV. Trimming pared 0 bases from V and 7 bases from J, leaving 12 bases between. CDR3 length: 14 residues. The CDR3 region has the DNA TGTGCCAGCAGCTTAGATCGGGGGGGATTTGGCTACACCTTC. Residues: CASSLDRGGFGYTF. The full variable domain, rest sourced from reference TRBV11-2 and TRBJ1-2, is EAGVAQSPRYKIIEKRQSVAFWCNPISGHATLYWYQQILGQGPKLLIQFQNNGVVDDSQLPKDRFSAERLKGVDSTLKIQPAKLEDSAVYLCASSLDRGGFGYTFGSGTRLTVV.

The V gene is TRBV2, the J gene TRBJ1-3; D is uncertain. This CDR3 contains 13 residues. Trimming pared 4 bases from V and 3 bases from J, leaving 7 bases between. Per germline, CDR1 SNHLY and CDR2 FYNNEI. In DNA form, the CDR3 reads TGTGCCAGCAGTGTACGGGTTGGAAACACCATATATTTT. It encodes CASSVRVGNTIYF. Full variable domain (rest looked up from reference TRBV2 and TRBJ1-3): EPEVTQTPSHQVTQMGQEVILRCVPISNHLYFYWYRQILGQKVEFLVSFYNNEISEKSEIFDDQFSVERPDGSNFTLKIRSTKLEDSAMYFCASSVRVGNTIYFGEGSWLTVV.

V usage is TRBV2 and J usage is TRBJ1-1, with TRBD1 identical over 7 bases. Germline CDR1 and CDR2: SNHLY and FYNNEI. Unmatched junction bases numbered 3, after V lost 4 bases and J lost 1 base. The CDR3 totals 14 residues. The CDR3 region is CASSGQGKNTEAFF. CDR3 DNA sequence: TGTGCCAGCAGTGGACAGGGCAAGAACACTGAAGCTTTCTTT.

On this clone itself: The sample has other DNA sequences that encode this CDR3 too. The chain couples TRBV28 to TRBJ1-5; TRBD1 agrees at 8 bases. Germline CDR1 MDHEN, CDR2 SYDVKM. V dropped 6 bases and J dropped 4; count of bases not matched to a gene: 2. CDR3 size: 13 residues. The CDR3: CASSRQGNQPQHF. CDR3 coding DNA: TGTGCCAGCAGCCGACAGGGGAATCAGCCCCAGCATTTT.

This chain links TRBV9 with TRBJ1-5; D call uncertain. Germline CDR1 is SGDLS and CDR2 is YYNGEE. This CDR3 has 12 residues. V lost 0 bases and J 7 bases, leaving 5 bases between the germline ends. CDR3 in amino acids: CASSVVEQPQHF. The CDR3 region has the DNA TGTGCCAGCAGCGTAGTGGAGCAGCCCCAGCATTTT.

This chain joins TRBV7-9 and TRBJ1-1; D possibly corresponds to TRBD1 (5 bases). Germline V gene sequence: CDR1 SEHNR, CDR2 FQNEAQ (reference sequence). The CDR3 extends over 15 amino acids. V was trimmed by 2 bases and J by 3 bases, leaving 13 bases between them. In nucleotides, the CDR3 is TGTGCCAGCAGCTTATACGCGGGGCCGTACACTGAAGCTTTCTTT. The encoded protein is CASSLYAGPYTEAFF. The whole variable domain, filled in from reference TRBV7-9 and TRBJ1-1, reads DTGVSQNPRHKITKRGQNVTFRCDPISEHNRLYWYRQTLGQGPEFLTYFQNEAQLEKSRLLSDRFSAERPKGSFSTLEIQRTEQGDSAMYLCASSLYAGPYTEAFFGQGTRLTVV.

The chain couples TRBV12-5 to TRBJ1-1, with 8 positions matching TRBD1. The CDR3 consists of 14 residues. Per germline, CDR1 LGHNT and CDR2 FRNRAP. With 6 bases clipped from V and 4 bases from J, the junction kept 7 bases outside the gene matches. In DNA, the CDR3 is TGTGCTAGTGGCCCTAAACAGGGGGGCACTGAAGCTTTCTTT. It translates to CASGPKQGGTEAFF. The full variable domain, rest sourced from reference TRBV12-5 and TRBJ1-1, is DARVTQTPRHKVTEMGQEVTMRCQPILGHNTVFWYRQTMMQGLELLAYFRNRAPLDDSGMPKDRFSAEMPDATLATLKIQPSEPRDSAVYFCASGPKQGGTEAFFGQGTRLTVV.

V is TRBV9 and J is TRBJ2-2; tentative D call: TRBD1 (6 bases). V lost 5 bases and J lost 5, with 16 bases in between. Germline V gives CDR1 SGDLS, CDR2 YYNGEE. This CDR3 has 15 residues. The CDR3 region is CASSLQGRGTGELFF. CDR3 sequence (DNA): TGTGCCAGCAGTCTGCAGGGTAGGGGGACCGGGGAGCTGTTTTTT.

The chain links TRBV5-1 to TRBJ2-7; D is perhaps TRBD1 (6 bases). Trimming took 2 bases from V and 3 from J, leaving 12 bases between them. Germline CDR1 is SGHRS and CDR2 is YFSETQ. The CDR3 length is 14 residues. The CDR3 loop is CASSFNPRGYEQYF. In DNA, the CDR3 is TGCGCCAGCAGCTTTAATCCCAGGGGCTACGAGCAGTACTTC.

This chain uses TRBV3-1 (or the pseudogene TRBV3-2) with TRBJ2-2; D is possibly TRBD1 (6 bases). CDR1 is LGHDT and CDR2 is YNNKEL in the germline V gene (reference sequence). The CDR3 is 15 amino acids. V was shortened by 6 bases and J by 5 bases, with 16 bases between the two germline ends. The DNA for the CDR3 is TGTGCCAGCAGTCTGGATGGGGGCTGGACCGGGGAGCTGTTTTTT. Protein product: CASSLDGGWTGELFF.

The chain employs TRBV2 and TRBJ2-3; weak D call: TRBD1 (5 bases). Germline V gene sequence: CDR1 SNHLY, CDR2 FYNNEI. Between the trimmed V and J ends, which lost 10 bases and 0 bases, there was a span of 20 bases. There are 16 residues in the CDR3. CDR3 in amino acids: CATDAPDRTSTDTQYF. Written as DNA, the CDR3 is TGTGCCACGGACGCCCCCGACAGAACAAGCACAGATACGCAGTATTTT.

This chain connects TRBV14 to TRBJ2-3, with 10 bases that match TRBD2. This CDR3 has 19 amino acids. Germline values: CDR1 SGHDN, CDR2 FVKESK. V lost 0 bases, J lost 6 bases, and 15 bases stayed unmatched. The chain's CDR3 is CASSQDSLAGEGWDDTQYF. Here the CDR3 DNA reads TGTGCCAGCAGCCAAGATTCTCTAGCGGGAGAGGGATGGGACGATACGCAGTATTTT.

V and J are TRBV2 and TRBJ2-7; 8 positions agree with TRBD1. The CDR3 covers 14 residues. V shed 7 bases and J 0 bases; nucleotides not matched to a gene: 5. Germline V CDR1 and CDR2: SNHLY, FYNNEI. The CDR3 DNA sequence: TGTGCCAGCACCTTGGACAGGGCCTCCTACGAGCAGTACTTC. Its translation is CASTLDRASYEQYF.

Points on this clone: Germline and junction disagree at one end, which may indicate a read error. The chain couples TRBV5-1 to TRBJ1-1; TRBD1 is a possible D gene (6 bases). There are 14 residues in the CDR3. Germline lookup yields CDR1 SGHRS and CDR2 YFSETQ. CDR3 sequence: CASSLGGGPNEAFF. CDR3 sequence (DNA): TGCGCCAGCAGTTTGGGCGGGGGCCCCAATGAAGCTTTCTTT.

The chain carries TRBV4-1 and TRBJ1-1; no clear D. Trimming took 2 bases from V and 6 from J, leaving 10 bases between them. CDR3 length: 13 residues. Germline CDR1 and CDR2: MGHRA and YSYEKL. The CDR3 region is CASSQYPSPEAFF. CDR3 DNA sequence: TGCGCCAGCAGCCAATACCCAAGCCCTGAAGCTTTCTTT.